Given below is one T cell receptor beta chain in context. Antigen: not known. This sample was taken from a study of cytomegalovirus exposure and HLA in healthy donors. Findings and caveats of the study: Cytomegalovirus association was assigned to approximately 160 TCR beta chains.

The PCR had 60 Vbeta and 13 Jbeta primers. Generated by immunoSEQ multiplex PCR, the TCRdb table keeps only in-frame clones and is missing some. Of about 150,000 clones detected, roughly 66% appear once; the ten largest clones hold approximately 1.8%. Sequencing was performed on PBMCs. The receptor was derived from a woman aged 18-29 years in good health and CMV-seronegative.

This CDR3 is CASSDRVAKNIQYF. Here the CDR3 DNA reads TGTGCCAGCAGTGACAGGGTAGCCAAAAACATTCAGTACTTC. The chain is built from TRBV28 and TRBJ2-4; 7 bases align to TRBD1. Germline CDR1 MDHEN, CDR2 SYDVKM. The CDR3 length is 14 residues. J lost 0 bases, V lost 5 bases, and 1 base had no gene match.